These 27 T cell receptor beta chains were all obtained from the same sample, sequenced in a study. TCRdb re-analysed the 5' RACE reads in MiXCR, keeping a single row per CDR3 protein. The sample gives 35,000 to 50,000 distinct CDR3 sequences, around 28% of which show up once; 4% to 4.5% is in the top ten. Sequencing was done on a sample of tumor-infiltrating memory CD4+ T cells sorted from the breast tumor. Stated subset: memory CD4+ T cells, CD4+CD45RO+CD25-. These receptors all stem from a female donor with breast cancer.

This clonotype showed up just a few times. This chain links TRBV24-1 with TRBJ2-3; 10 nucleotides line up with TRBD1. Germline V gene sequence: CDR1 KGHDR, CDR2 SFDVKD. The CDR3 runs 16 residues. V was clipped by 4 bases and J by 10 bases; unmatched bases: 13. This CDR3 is CATSESGTGDSVAQYF. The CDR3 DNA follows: TGTGCCACCAGTGAATCCGGGACAGGGGATTCAGTTGCGCAGTATTTT.

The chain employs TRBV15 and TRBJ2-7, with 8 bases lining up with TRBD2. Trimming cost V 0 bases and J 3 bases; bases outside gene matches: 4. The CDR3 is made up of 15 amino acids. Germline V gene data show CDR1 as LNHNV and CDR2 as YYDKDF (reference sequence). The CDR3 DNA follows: TGTGCCACCAGCAGAGACCCCGGGGGGGGCTACGAGCAGTACTTC. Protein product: CATSRDPGGGYEQYF.

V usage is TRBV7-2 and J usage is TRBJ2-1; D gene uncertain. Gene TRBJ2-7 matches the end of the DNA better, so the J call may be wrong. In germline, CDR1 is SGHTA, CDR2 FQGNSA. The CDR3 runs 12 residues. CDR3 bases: TGTGCCAGCAGCCTCCGACATAGGGAGCAGTACTTC. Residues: CASSLRHREQYF.

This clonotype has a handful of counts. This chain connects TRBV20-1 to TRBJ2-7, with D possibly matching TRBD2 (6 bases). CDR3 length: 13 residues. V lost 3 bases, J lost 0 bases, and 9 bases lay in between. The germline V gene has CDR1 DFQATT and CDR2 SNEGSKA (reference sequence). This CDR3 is CSASGGLSYEQYF. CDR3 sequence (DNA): TGCAGTGCTAGCGGGGGTCTCTCCTACGAGCAGTACTTC.

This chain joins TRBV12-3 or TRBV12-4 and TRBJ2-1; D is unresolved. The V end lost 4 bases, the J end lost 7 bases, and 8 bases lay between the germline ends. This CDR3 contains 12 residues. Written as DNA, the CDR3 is TGTGCCAGCAGTTACCGTCCTAATGAGCAGTTCTTC. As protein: CASSYRPNEQFF.

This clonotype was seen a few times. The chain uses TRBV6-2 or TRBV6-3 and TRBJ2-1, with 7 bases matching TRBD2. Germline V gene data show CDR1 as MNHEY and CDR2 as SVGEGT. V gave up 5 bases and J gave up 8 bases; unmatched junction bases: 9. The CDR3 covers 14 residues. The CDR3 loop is CASSTRDYLDEQFF. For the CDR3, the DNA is TGTGCCAGCAGTACCCGGGACTATCTCGATGAGCAGTTCTTC.

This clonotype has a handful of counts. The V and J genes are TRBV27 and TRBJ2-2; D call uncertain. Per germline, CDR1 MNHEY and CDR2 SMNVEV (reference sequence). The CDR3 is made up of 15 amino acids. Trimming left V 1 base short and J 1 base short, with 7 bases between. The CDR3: CASSLYSRNTGELFF. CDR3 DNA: TGTGCCAGCAGTTTATATTCTAGGAACACCGGGGAGCTGTTTTTT.

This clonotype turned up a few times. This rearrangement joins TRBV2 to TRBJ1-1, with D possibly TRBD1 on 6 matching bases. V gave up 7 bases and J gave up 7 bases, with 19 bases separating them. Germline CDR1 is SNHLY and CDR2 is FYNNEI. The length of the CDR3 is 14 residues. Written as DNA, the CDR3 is TGTGCCAGCACCCCCGGGACAACGGCGGGTGAAGCTTTCTTT. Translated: CASTPGTTAGEAFF.

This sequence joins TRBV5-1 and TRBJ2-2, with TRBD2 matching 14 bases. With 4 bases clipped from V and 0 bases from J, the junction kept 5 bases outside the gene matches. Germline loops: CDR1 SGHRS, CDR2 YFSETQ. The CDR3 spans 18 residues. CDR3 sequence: CASSLQGLAGANTGELFF. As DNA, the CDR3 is TGCGCCAGCAGCCTCCAGGGACTAGCGGGAGCGAACACCGGGGAGCTGTTTTTT. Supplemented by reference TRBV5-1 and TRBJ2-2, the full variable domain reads KAGVTQTPRYLIKTRGQQVTLSCSPISGHRSVSWYQQTPGQGLQFLFEYFSETQRNKGNFPGRFSGRQFSNSRSEMNVSTLELGDSALYLCASSLQGLAGANTGELFFGEGSRLTVL.

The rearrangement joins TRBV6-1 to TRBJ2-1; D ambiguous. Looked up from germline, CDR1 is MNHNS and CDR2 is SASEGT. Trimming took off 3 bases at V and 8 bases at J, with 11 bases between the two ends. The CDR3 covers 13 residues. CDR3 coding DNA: TGTGCCAGCAGTGAGTCTCTTCCAGATGAGCAGTTCTTC. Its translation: CASSESLPDEQFF.

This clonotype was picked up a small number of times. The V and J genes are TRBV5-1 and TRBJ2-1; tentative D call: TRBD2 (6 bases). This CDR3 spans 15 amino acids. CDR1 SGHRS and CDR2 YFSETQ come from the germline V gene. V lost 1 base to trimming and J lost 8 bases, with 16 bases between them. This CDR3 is CASSLNAGLIDEQFF. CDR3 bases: TGCGCCAGCAGCTTGAACGCGGGGCTAATTGATGAGCAGTTCTTC.

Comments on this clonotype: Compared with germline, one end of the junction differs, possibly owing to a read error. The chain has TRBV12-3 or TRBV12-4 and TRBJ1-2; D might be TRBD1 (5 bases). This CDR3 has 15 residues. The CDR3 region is CASSLYQTENYGYTF. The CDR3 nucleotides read TGTGCCAGCAGTTTATACCAGACAGAGAACTATGGTTACACCTTC.

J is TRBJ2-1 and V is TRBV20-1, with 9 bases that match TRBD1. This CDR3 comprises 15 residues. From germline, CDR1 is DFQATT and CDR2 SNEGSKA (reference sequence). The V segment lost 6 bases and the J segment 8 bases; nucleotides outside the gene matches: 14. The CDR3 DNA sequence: TGCAGTGCCGAAGAACCGGGACAGGGATCCGATGAGCAGTTCTTC. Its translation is CSAEEPGQGSDEQFF.

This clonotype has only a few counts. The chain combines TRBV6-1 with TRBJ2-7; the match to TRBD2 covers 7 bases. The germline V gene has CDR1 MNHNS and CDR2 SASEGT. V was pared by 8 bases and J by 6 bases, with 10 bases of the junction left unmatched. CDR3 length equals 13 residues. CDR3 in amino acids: CASGGDYASEQYF. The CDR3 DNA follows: TGTGCCAGCGGGGGGGACTACGCCTCCGAGCAGTACTTC.

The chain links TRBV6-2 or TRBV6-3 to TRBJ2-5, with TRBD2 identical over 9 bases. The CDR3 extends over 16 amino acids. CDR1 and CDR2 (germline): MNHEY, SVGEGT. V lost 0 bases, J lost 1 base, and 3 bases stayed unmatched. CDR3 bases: TGTGCCAGCAGTTACTCTCAGCGGGAGGCCCAAGAGACCCAGTACTTC. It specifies CASSYSQREAQETQYF.

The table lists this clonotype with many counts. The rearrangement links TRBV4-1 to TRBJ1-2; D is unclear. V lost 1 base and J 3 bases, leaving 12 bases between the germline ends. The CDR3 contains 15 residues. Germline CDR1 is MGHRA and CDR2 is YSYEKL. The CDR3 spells CASSQVGGSDYGYTF. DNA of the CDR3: TGCGCCAGCAGCCAAGTTGGAGGGTCCGACTATGGCTACACCTTC.

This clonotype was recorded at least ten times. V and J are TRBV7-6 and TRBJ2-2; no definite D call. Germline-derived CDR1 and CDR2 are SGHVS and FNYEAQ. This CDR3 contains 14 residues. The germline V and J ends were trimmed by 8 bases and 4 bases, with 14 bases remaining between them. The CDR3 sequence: CASAQRTGTGELFF. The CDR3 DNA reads TGTGCCAGCGCACAGAGGACCGGCACCGGGGAGCTGTTTTTT.

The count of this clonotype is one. The CDR3 sequence is CSANGPTNQPQHF. The CDR3 nucleotides are TGCAGTGCTAACGGACCGACTAATCAGCCCCAGCATTTT. The V call is TRBV20-1, the J call TRBJ1-5, with D hard to call. Per germline, CDR1 DFQATT and CDR2 SNEGSKA (reference sequence). The CDR3 consists of 13 residues. The V end lost 4 bases, the J end lost 4 bases, and 11 bases lay between the germline ends.

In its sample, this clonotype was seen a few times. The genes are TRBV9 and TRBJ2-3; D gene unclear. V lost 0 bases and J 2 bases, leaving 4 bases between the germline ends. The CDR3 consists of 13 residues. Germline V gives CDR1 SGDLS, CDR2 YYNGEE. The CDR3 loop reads CASSVDNTDTQYF. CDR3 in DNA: TGTGCCAGCAGCGTAGACAACACAGATACGCAGTATTTT.

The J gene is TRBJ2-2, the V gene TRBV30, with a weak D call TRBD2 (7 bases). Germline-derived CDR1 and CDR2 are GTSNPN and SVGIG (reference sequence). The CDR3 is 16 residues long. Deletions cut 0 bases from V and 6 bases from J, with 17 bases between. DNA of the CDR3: TGTGCCTGGAGTGTAGCGGGACACCCGAGGGCCGGGGAGCTGTTTTTT. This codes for CAWSVAGHPRAGELFF. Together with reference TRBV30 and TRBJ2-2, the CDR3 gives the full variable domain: SQTIHQWPATLVQPVGSPLSLECTVEGTSNPNLYWYRQAAGRGLQLLFYSVGIGQISSEVPQNLSASRPQDRQFILSSKKLLLSDSGFYLCAWSVAGHPRAGELFFGEGSRLTVL.

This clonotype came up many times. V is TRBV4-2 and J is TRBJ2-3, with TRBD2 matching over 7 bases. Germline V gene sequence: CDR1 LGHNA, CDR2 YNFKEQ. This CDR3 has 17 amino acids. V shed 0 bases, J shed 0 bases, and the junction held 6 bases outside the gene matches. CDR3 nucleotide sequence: TGTGCCAGCAGCCAAGACTCGGCGGGAGCCAGCACAGATACGCAGTATTTT. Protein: CASSQDSAGASTDTQYF.

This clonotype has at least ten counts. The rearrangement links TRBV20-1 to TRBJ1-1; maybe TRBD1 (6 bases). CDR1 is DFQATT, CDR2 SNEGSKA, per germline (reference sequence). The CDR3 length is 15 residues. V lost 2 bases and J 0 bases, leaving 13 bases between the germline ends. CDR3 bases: TGCAGTGCTAGAAATGCGGGGGGCATGAACACTGAAGCTTTCTTT. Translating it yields CSARNAGGMNTEAFF.

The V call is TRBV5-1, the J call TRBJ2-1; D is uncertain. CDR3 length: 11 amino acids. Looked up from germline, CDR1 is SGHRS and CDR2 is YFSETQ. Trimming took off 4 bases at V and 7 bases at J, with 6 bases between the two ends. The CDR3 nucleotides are TGCGCCAGCAGCCCTGGTAATGAGCAGTTCTTC. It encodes CASSPGNEQFF.

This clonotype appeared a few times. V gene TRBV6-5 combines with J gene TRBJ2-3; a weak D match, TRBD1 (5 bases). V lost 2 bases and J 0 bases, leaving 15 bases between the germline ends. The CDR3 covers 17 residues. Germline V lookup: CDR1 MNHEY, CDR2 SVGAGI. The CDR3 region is CASSYLSVTGSTDTQYF. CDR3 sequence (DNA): TGTGCCAGCAGTTACCTCTCAGTCACAGGTAGCACAGATACGCAGTATTTT.

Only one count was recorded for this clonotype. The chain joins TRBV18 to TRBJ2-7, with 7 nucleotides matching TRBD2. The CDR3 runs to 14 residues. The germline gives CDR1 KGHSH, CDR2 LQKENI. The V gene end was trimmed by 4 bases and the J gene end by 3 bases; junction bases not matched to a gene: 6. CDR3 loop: CASSRLGGSYEQYF. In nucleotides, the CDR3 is TGTGCCAGCTCACGGTTAGGCGGGAGCTACGAGCAGTACTTC.

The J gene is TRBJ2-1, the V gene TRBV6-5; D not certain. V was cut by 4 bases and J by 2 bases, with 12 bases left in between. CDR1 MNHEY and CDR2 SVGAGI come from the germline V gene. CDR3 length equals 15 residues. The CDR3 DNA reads TGTGCCAGCAGTTCCGCGTACAGCCCCTACAATGAGCAGTTCTTC. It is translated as CASSSAYSPYNEQFF.

CDR3 residues: CATSRRSSGNTIYF. In nucleotides, the CDR3 is TGTGCCACCAGCAGAAGGAGCTCTGGAAACACCATATATTTT. This chain links TRBV15 with TRBJ1-3; D unresolved. This CDR3 is built from 14 residues. Looked up from germline, CDR1 is LNHNV and CDR2 is YYDKDF (reference sequence). Deletions cut 2 bases from V and 0 bases from J, with 5 bases between. Complete variable domain (other parts from reference TRBV15 and TRBJ1-3): DAMVIQNPRYQVTQFGKPVTLSCSQTLNHNVMYWYQQKSSQAPKLLFHYYDKDFNNEADTPDNFQSRRPNTSFCFLDIRSPGLGDTAMYLCATSRRSSGNTIYFGEGSWLTVV.